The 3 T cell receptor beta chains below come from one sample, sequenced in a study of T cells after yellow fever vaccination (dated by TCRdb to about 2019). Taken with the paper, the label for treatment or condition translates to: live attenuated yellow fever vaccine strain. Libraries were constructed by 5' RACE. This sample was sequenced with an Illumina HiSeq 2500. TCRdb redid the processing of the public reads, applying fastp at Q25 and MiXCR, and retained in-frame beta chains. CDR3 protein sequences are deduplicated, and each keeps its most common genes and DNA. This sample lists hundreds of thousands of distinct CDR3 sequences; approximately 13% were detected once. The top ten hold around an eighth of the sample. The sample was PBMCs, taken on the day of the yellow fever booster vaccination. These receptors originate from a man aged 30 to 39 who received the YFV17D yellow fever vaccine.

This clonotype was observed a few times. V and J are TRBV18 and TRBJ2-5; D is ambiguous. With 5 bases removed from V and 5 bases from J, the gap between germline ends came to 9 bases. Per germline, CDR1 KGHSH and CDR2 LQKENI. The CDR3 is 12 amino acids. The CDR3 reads CASSRFEETQYF. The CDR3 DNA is TGTGCCAGCTCAAGGTTCGAGGAGACCCAGTACTTC.

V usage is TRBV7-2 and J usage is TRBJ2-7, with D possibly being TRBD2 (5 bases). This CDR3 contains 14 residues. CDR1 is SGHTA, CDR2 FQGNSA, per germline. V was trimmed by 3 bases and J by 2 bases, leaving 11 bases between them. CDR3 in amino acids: CASSFPGLTYEQYF. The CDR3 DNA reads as TGTGCCAGCAGCTTCCCAGGACTGACCTACGAGCAGTACTTC.

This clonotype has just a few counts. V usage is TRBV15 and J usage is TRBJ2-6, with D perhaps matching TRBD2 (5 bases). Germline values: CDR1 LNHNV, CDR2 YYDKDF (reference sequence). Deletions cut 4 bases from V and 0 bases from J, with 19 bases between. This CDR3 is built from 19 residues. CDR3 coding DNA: TGTGCCACCAGCACCCTCCATTTCGCGGGTGGCTCTGGGGCCAACGTCCTGACTTTC. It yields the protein CATSTLHFAGGSGANVLTF.